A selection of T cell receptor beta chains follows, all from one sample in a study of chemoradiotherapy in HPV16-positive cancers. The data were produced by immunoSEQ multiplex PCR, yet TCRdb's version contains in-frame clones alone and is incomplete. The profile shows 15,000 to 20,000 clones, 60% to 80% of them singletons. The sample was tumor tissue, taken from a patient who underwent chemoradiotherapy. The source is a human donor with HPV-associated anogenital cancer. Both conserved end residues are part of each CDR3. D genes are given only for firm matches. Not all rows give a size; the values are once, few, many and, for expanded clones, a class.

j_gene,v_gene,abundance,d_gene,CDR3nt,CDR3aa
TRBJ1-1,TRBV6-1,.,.,TGTGCCAGCAGTGAATCGTCGAACACTGAAGCTTTCTTT,CASSESSNTEAFF
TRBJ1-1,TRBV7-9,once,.,TGTGCCAGCAGCTTAGCGGGGGCGGGGTCCCACACTGAAGCTTTCTTT,CASSLAGAGSHTEAFF
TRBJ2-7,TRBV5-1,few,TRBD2,TGCGCCAGCAGCATGAGTAGCGGGAGGAGTGAGCAGTACTTC,CASSMSSGRSEQYF
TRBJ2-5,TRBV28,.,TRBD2,TGTGCCAGCAGTTCTCAACTAGCGGGGGCGCAAGAGACCCAGTACTTC,CASSSQLAGAQETQYF
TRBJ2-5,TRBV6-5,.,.,TGTGCCAGCAGTCACCCGCAAGAGACCCAGTACTTC,CASSHPQETQYF
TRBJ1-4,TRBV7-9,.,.,TGTGCCAGCAGCTTAGCTTCGGGTTCGAGAAAACTGTTTTTT,CASSLASGSRKLFF
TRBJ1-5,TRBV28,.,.,TGTGCCAGCAGTCCCACAGCGGGTGGCCAGCCCCAGCATTTT,CASSPTAGGQPQHF
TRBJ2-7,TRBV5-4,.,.,TGTGCCAGCAGTTTTGGTCGCGGATCGAGCTCCTACGAGCAGTACTTC,CASSFGRGSSSYEQYF
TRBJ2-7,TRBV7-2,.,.,TGTGCCAGCAACCCATTCCTCGCGGGGACGAGCAGCGAGCAGTACTTC,CASNPFLAGTSSEQYF
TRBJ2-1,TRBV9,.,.,TGTGCCAGCAGCGTGTACGGGAAGAATGAGCAGTTCTTC,CASSVYGKNEQFF
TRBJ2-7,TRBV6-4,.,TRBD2,TGTGCCAGCAGTGAAGTAGCGGGAGAGAGCTACGAGCAGTACTTC,CASSEVAGESYEQYF
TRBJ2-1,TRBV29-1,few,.,TGCAGCGGAACCAGGGAGAATGAGCAGTTCTTC,CSGTRENEQFF
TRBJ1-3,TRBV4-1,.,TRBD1,TGCGCCAGCAGCCAAGAAGCTCAGATTCGGACAGGCAACTCTGGAAACACCATATATTTT,CASSQEAQIRTGNSGNTIYF
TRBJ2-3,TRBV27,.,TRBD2,TGTGCCAGCAGTTTAGCCCTGGCTAGCGGTTCCACAGATACGCAGTATTTT,CASSLALASGSTDTQYF
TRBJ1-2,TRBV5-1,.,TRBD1,TGCGCCAGCAGCTCCTTTGGGGGGACAGATTATTATGGCTACACCTTC,CASSSFGGTDYYGYTF
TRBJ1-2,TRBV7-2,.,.,TGTGCCAGCAGCACCGACAGGAGCTACACCTTC,CASSTDRSYTF
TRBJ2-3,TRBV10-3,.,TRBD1,TGTGCCATCGCGGATGGTTTGGCGAGACAGGGAGATACGCAGTATTTT,CAIADGLARQGDTQYF
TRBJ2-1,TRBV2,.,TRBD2,TGTGCCAGCTTAGCGGGGTCCTACAATGAGCAGTTCTTC,CASLAGSYNEQFF